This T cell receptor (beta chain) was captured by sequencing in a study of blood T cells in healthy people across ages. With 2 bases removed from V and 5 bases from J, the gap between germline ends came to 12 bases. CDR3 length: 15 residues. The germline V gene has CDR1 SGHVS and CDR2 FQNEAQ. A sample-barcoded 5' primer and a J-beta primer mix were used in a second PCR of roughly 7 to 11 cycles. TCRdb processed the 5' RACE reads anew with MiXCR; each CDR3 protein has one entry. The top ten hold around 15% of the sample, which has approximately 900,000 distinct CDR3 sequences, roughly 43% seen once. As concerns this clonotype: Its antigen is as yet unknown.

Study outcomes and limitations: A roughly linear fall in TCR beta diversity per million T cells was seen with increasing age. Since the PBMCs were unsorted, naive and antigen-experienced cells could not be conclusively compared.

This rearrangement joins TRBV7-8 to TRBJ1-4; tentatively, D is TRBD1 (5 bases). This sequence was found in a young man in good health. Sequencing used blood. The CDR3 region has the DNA TGTGCCAGCAGCTTATCCCAGGGTATGAATGAAAAACTGTTTTTT. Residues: CASSLSQGMNEKLFF.